This T cell receptor (beta chain) originates from a study of T-cell memory formation after mild COVID-19. This CDR3 has 12 amino acids. Trimming removed 3 bases from V and 6 bases from J, with 9 bases in between. TCRdb redid the calling of the 5' RACE reads with MiXCR, one entry per CDR3 protein. This table has 85,000 to 130,000 distinct CDR3 sequences, around 11% appearing once. The sample was PBMCs or a T cell subset sorted from them (not recorded which). The rearrangement joins TRBV12-3 or TRBV12-4 to TRBJ2-7; D unclear. This TCR was recovered from an adult woman who had mild COVID-19 (a few samples of this study predate the infection). Cell type and time point are not known. The CDR3 here is CASSLGIPEQYF. The CDR3, as DNA: TGTGCCAGCAGTTTGGGAATACCCGAGCAGTACTTC.